A selection of T cell receptor beta chains follows, all from one sample in a study of human T cells and chemical hapten exposure. TCRdb re-derived calls from the RACE reads in MiXCR, one entry per CDR3 protein. The table lists over 150,000 distinct CDR3 sequences, 25% to 35% of them singletons, with around 1.9% in the top ten. Sequencing was performed on whole blood, taken in connection with sensitization to the hapten diphenylcyclopropenone (DPC). These receptor sequences come from a woman between 18 and 29 years old with alopecia areata. Some clones in this sample may be carry-over from other donors' samples. Both conserved end residues are part of each CDR3. The D gene is left open where the match is weak. Some rows mark clone size as missing; the rest say once, few, many or name a class of expanded clone.

j_gene,abundance,d_gene,v_gene,CDR3aa,CDR3nt
TRBJ2-1,-,TRBD2,TRBV7-2,CASSGLANEQFF,TGTGCCAGCAGCGGACTAGCGAATGAGCAGTTCTTC
TRBJ1-5,-,-,TRBV4-1,CASSLVTLIGHQPQHF,TGCGCCAGCAGCCTGGTCACCCTTATTGGCCATCAGCCCCAGCATTTT
TRBJ1-1,few,-,TRBV4-3,CASSLNRVMNTEAFF,TGCGCCAGCAGTCTAAACAGGGTCATGAACACTGAAGCTTTCTTT
TRBJ1-3,few,-,TRBV9,CASSVGNGGSGNTIYF,TGTGCCAGCAGCGTAGGGAACGGGGGCTCTGGAAACACCATATATTTT
TRBJ2-2,-,-,TRBV30,CAWSTGTTGELFF,TGTGCCTGGAGTACAGGGACGACCGGGGAGCTGTTTTTT
TRBJ2-2,-,-,TRBV6-5,CASSAGQNTGELFF,TGTGCCAGCAGTGCGGGACAGAACACCGGGGAGCTGTTTTTT
TRBJ1-5,few,-,TRBV27,CASSLSQGNSPQHF,TGTGCCAGCAGTTTATCCCAGGGTAACAGTCCCCAGCATTTT
TRBJ1-2,-,TRBD1,TRBV12-3/TRBV12-4,CASSPQGSFYGYTF,TGTGCCAGCAGTCCACAGGGGTCGTTCTATGGCTACACCTTC
TRBJ2-3,many,-,TRBV20-1,CSARPGLATDTQYF,TGCAGTGCTAGACCGGGGCTAGCAACCGATACGCAGTATTTT
TRBJ1-1,-,-,TRBV15,CATSRSPDREAFF,TGTGCCACCAGCAGAAGCCCTGACAGGGAAGCTTTCTTT
TRBJ2-3,-,-,TRBV5-1,CASSLIQQSLGADTQYF,TGCGCCAGCAGCTTGATTCAGCAGTCCCTCGGAGCAGATACGCAGTATTTT
TRBJ2-4,-,-,TRBV7-9,CASSLAGGSGNIQYF,TGTGCCAGCAGCTTAGCAGGGGGTAGCGGGAACATTCAGTACTTC
TRBJ2-3,many,-,TRBV20-1,CSAGDTQGTDTQYF,TGCAGTGCCGGGGACACCCAAGGCACAGATACGCAGTATTTT
TRBJ2-2,-,-,TRBV6-6,CASLRTATNTGELFF,TGTGCCAGCTTGAGGACAGCAACCAACACCGGGGAGCTGTTTTTT
TRBJ1-2,-,TRBD1,TRBV7-2,CASSLSAGGLYGYTF,TGTGCCAGCAGCTTATCGGCAGGGGGCCTATATGGCTACACCTTC
TRBJ2-6,-,TRBD1,TRBV10-3,CAISRGPGQGVSGANVLTF,TGTGCCATCAGCCGCGGGCCGGGACAGGGCGTCTCTGGGGCCAACGTCCTGACTTTC
TRBJ1-4,few,-,TRBV5-1,CASSVDIRNEKLFF,TGCGCCAGCAGCGTTGACATACGGAATGAAAAACTGTTTTTT
TRBJ1-2,-,-,TRBV20-1,CSAGPRAGGGYGYTF,TGCAGTGCTGGTCCTAGAGCGGGGGGCGGCTATGGCTACACCTTC
TRBJ2-4,few,-,TRBV7-2,CASSPLRGMGAKNIQYF,TGTGCCAGCAGCCCATTGAGGGGTATGGGGGCCAAAAACATTCAGTACTTC
TRBJ2-2,-,-,TRBV11-2,CASRNPISENRQSTGELFF,TGTGCCAGCAGGAATCCAATCAGTGAAAACCGGCAGAGCACCGGGGAGCTGTTTTTT
TRBJ2-3,-,-,TRBV10-3,CAIGRAGPTDTQYF,TGTGCCATCGGCCGGGCGGGCCCCACAGATACGCAGTATTTT
TRBJ2-7,-,TRBD1,TRBV7-2,CASRWGGTGAGEQYF,TGTGCCAGCAGGTGGGGTGGGACAGGGGCGGGGGAGCAGTACTTC
TRBJ2-1,few,-,TRBV4-3,CASSPDMSSYNEQFF,TGCGCCAGCAGCCCTGACATGAGCTCCTACAATGAGCAGTTCTTC
TRBJ1-1,-,TRBD1,TRBV6-6,CASSSQGQNTEAFF,TGTGCCAGCAGTTCACAGGGGCAGAACACTGAAGCTTTCTTT
TRBJ1-5,-,-,TRBV15,CATSRDGNQPQHF,TGTGCCACCAGCAGAGATGGAAATCAGCCCCAGCATTTT
TRBJ2-3,-,-,TRBV11-3,CASSLVDTDTQYF,TGTGCCAGCAGCTTAGTAGACACAGATACGCAGTATTTT
TRBJ2-7,-,TRBD2,TRBV27,CASSPRGLGYEQYF,TGTGCCAGCAGTCCCAGAGGACTAGGATACGAGCAGTACTTC
TRBJ1-4,few,-,TRBV7-8,CASSLGPQGREKLFF,TGTGCCAGCAGCTTGGGGCCCCAGGGGAGGGAAAAACTGTTTTTT
TRBJ1-5,few,-,TRBV24-1,CATSDSGVGQPQHF,TGTGCCACCAGTGATTCAGGGGTAGGTCAGCCCCAGCATTTT
TRBJ2-3,few,-,TRBV29-1,CSVDFVAGDTQYF,TGCAGCGTTGATTTTGTGGCAGGGGATACGCAGTATTTT
TRBJ2-4,-,TRBD1,TRBV11-2,CVSSLDLAGGSWNIQYF,TGTGTCAGCAGCTTAGATCTGGCAGGGGGATCGTGGAACATTCAGTACTTC
TRBJ2-1,-,-,TRBV6-4,CASSDELGGEQFF,TGTGCCAGCAGTGACGAGTTAGGGGGTGAGCAGTTCTTC